This T cell receptor beta chain is drawn from a study of shared clonotypes between healthy human individuals. Study-level information: For every donor, three CD4 naive, three CD4 memory, two CD8 naive and one CD8 memory plates were used.

Germline loops: CDR1 MNHEY, CDR2 SMNVEV (reference sequence). J lost 14 bases, V lost 6 bases, and 5 bases had no gene match. This CDR3 comprises 12 residues. The data were produced by immunoSEQ multiplex PCR, yet TCRdb's version contains in-frame clones alone and is incomplete. The data hold around 510,000 clones, with 90% to 97% observed a single time. The sequencing input was naive CD4+ T cells sorted from blood. Subset reported: CD45RA+ positively selected. The TCR originated in a woman under 40 in good health. The chain uses TRBV27 and TRBJ2-1, with 12 bases identical to TRBD2. The CDR3 bases are TGTGCCAGCAGGGGACTAGCGGGTGATGAGTTCTTC. This encodes CASRGLAGDEFF.